The 24 T cell receptor beta chains below come from one sample, sequenced in a study of T cell responses to AZD1222 COVID-19 vaccine. Profiling relied on immunoSEQ multiplex PCR, and the TCRdb table lists in-frame clones only, not all of them. The data show some 130,000 clones, 65% to 90% seen once. The source was peripheral blood, collected on day 0 of AZD1222 vaccination. The source of these receptors is an adult in good health.

V gene TRBV6-6 combines with J gene TRBJ1-1; 8 bases are shared with TRBD1. This CDR3 is 15 amino acids long. The V gene end was trimmed by 2 bases and the J gene end by 1 base; junction bases not matched to a gene: 3. The germline V gene has CDR1 MNHNY and CDR2 SVGAGI (reference sequence). The DNA for the CDR3 is TGTGCCAGCAGTTACGGGGGACAGGCGAACACTGAAGCTTTCTTT. It yields the protein CASSYGGQANTEAFF.

The CDR3 DNA follows: TGCGCCAGCAGCCAAGACTCGGTTAACACTGAAGCTTTCTTT. It yields the protein CASSQDSVNTEAFF. The genes are TRBV4-1 and TRBJ1-1; no clear D gene. Germline values: CDR1 MGHRA, CDR2 YSYEKL. With 0 bases removed from V and 2 bases from J, the gap between germline ends came to 7 bases. The CDR3 loop spans 14 amino acids.

The J gene is TRBJ2-6, the V gene TRBV7-9; 7 bases line up with TRBD1. Per germline, CDR1 SEHNR and CDR2 FQNEAQ (reference sequence). Trimming cost V 5 bases and J 0 bases; bases outside gene matches: 10. The CDR3 runs to 18 residues. In nucleotides, the CDR3 is TGTGCCAGCAGCCCAAACAGGGGCGTCCTCTCTGGGGCCAACGTCCTGACTTTC. Translating gives CASSPNRGVLSGANVLTF.

The V gene is TRBV18, the J gene TRBJ1-1, with unresolved D. This CDR3 spans 13 amino acids. Trimming left V 6 bases short and J 0 bases short, with 8 bases between. The germline V gene has CDR1 KGHSH and CDR2 LQKENI. The CDR3, as DNA: TGTGCCAGCTCGGGTGAGATGAACACTGAAGCTTTCTTT. It codes for CASSGEMNTEAFF.

V and J are TRBV5-8 and TRBJ1-2, with TRBD1 identical over 10 bases. Germline assignment: CDR1 SGHTS and CDR2 YDEGEE. V dropped 0 bases and J dropped 8; count of bases not matched to a gene: 7. CDR3 length equals 15 residues. CDR3: CASSLGTGGSGGYTF. CDR3 sequence (DNA): TGTGCCAGCAGCTTGGGGACAGGGGGAAGTGGGGGCTACACCTTC.

The V gene is TRBV11-1, the J gene TRBJ2-7; D unclear. V was clipped by 4 bases and J by 3 bases, with 13 bases between them. The length of the CDR3 is 14 residues. Germline-derived CDR1 and CDR2 are SGHAT and FQDESV (reference sequence). CDR3 amino acids: CASSSIRVDYEQYF. Written as DNA, the CDR3 is TGTGCCAGCAGCTCGATTCGGGTGGACTACGAGCAGTACTTC.

Worth noting for this clone: The same CDR3 is also encoded by other DNA sequences in this sample. The CDR3 sequence is CARSPPGLGGSPLHF. The CDR3 nucleotides read TGTGCCCGCAGCCCCCCCGGACTGGGGGGCTCACCCCTCCACTTT. This sequence joins TRBV21-1 and TRBJ1-6. TRBV21-1 is reported as a pseudogene. The CDR3 extends over 15 amino acids.

This chain uses TRBV6-2 or TRBV6-3 with TRBJ1-5, with D possibly TRBD1 on 5 matching bases. Deletions cut 0 bases from V and 10 bases from J, with 16 bases between. Germline V gene data show CDR1 as MNHEY and CDR2 as SVGEGT. The CDR3 loop spans 15 amino acids. The CDR3, as DNA: TGTGCCAGCAGTTACTCTTCGGGACCCCGCCGTCCCCAGCATTTT. Translating gives CASSYSSGPRRPQHF.

V is TRBV5-5 and J is TRBJ2-7; 7 positions agree with TRBD1. The CDR3 length is 15 residues. V lost 2 bases to trimming and J lost 3 bases; unmatched junction nucleotides: 8. Germline lookup yields CDR1 SGHKS and CDR2 YYEKEE (reference sequence). The CDR3 sequence: CASSFGDSLFYEQYF. In nucleotides, the CDR3 is TGTGCCAGCAGCTTTGGGGACAGTCTATTCTACGAGCAGTACTTC. Together with reference TRBV5-5 and TRBJ2-7, the CDR3 gives the full variable domain: DAGVTQSPTHLIKTRGQQVTLRCSPISGHKSVSWYQQVLGQGPQFIFQYYEKEERGRGNFPDRFSARQFPNYSSELNVNALLLGDSALYLCASSFGDSLFYEQYFGPGTRLTVT.

The chain employs TRBV6-2 or TRBV6-3 and TRBJ2-7, with 7 bases matching TRBD1. CDR1 MNHEY and CDR2 SVGEGT come from the germline V gene. V shed 2 bases and J 4 bases; nucleotides not matched to a gene: 8. The CDR3 sequence is 15 residues long. The DNA of the CDR3 is TGTGCCAGCAGTTACGCCGGGACAGCCCTATACGAGCAGTACTTC. As protein: CASSYAGTALYEQYF.

The CDR3 region has the DNA TGCAGCGCCCTCCACACTGAAGCTTTCTTT. It encodes CSALHTEAFF. The chain links TRBV29-1 to TRBJ1-1; D is uncertain. This CDR3 comprises 10 residues. V lost 7 bases to trimming and J lost 3 bases, with 6 bases between them. Per germline, CDR1 SQVTM and CDR2 ANQGSEA.

This chain links TRBV6-5 with TRBJ1-5; 7 bases map to TRBD1. This CDR3 is 14 amino acids long. The ends lost 7 bases at V and 5 bases at J; junction bases unmatched: 8. Germline V gene data show CDR1 as MNHEY and CDR2 as SVGAGI. The CDR3 region is CASTTVTGDQPQHF. DNA of the CDR3: TGTGCCAGCACTACTGTTACAGGGGATCAGCCCCAGCATTTT.

The V and J genes are TRBV9 and TRBJ2-3, with TRBD2 matching over 9 bases. Germline values: CDR1 SGDLS, CDR2 YYNGEE. With 0 bases clipped from V and 2 bases from J, the junction kept 4 bases outside the gene matches. This CDR3 spans 16 amino acids. This CDR3 reads CASSVDSGGPTDTQYF. In nucleotides, the CDR3 is TGTGCCAGCAGCGTAGACAGCGGGGGGCCCACAGATACGCAGTATTTT.

The gene calls are TRBV6-5 and TRBJ2-1; 7 nucleotides agree with TRBD2. The ends lost 7 bases at V and 8 bases at J; junction bases unmatched: 5. This CDR3 region has 12 residues. Germline V gene sequence: CDR1 MNHEY, CDR2 SVGAGI. The CDR3, as DNA: TGTGCCAGCACAAGCGGGGTAGATGAGCAGTTCTTC. Protein product: CASTSGVDEQFF.

This clone was seen only once. This rearrangement joins TRBV6-6 to TRBJ1-2; D is unclear. The length of the CDR3 is 13 residues. Germline CDR1 MNHNY, CDR2 SVGAGI (reference sequence). V dropped 3 bases and J dropped 8 bases, with 13 bases sitting between them. The CDR3, as DNA: TGTGCCAGCAGTTATATCAACTGGCCGGGCTACACCTTC. Translation: CASSYINWPGYTF.

This rearrangement joins TRBV7-2 to TRBJ2-3, with 7 bases that match TRBD2. The CDR3 is 14 amino acids. V gave up 2 bases and J gave up 3 bases; unmatched junction bases: 2. The V gene's germline CDR1 is SGHTA and CDR2 FQGNSA. The CDR3 region is CASSLRAGTDTQYF. As DNA, the CDR3 is TGTGCCAGCAGCTTAAGAGCGGGGACAGATACGCAGTATTTT.

This chain uses TRBV15 with TRBJ2-1; 9 bases line up with TRBD2. Germline V gene sequence: CDR1 LNHNV, CDR2 YYDKDF (reference sequence). CDR3 size: 16 residues. V was clipped by 5 bases and J by 2 bases; unmatched bases: 7. CDR3 bases: TGTGCCACCAGCCTCGTGGCGGGGGGGCCCTACAATGAGCAGTTCTTC. Translation gives CATSLVAGGPYNEQFF.

V gene TRBV7-3 combines with J gene TRBJ1-1; D possibly corresponds to TRBD1 (6 bases). V lost 1 base and J lost 7, with 16 bases in between. The CDR3 spans 15 residues. Germline V gene data show CDR1 as SGHTA and CDR2 as FQGTGA. The CDR3 DNA reads as TGTGCCAGCAGCTTAATGGGGGCGGGGCAGAGTGAAGCTTTCTTT. Protein sequence: CASSLMGAGQSEAFF.

The chain links TRBV5-6 to TRBJ1-1; D remains unclear. This CDR3 region has 15 residues. V lost 5 bases and J lost 0, with 14 bases in between. CDR1 is SGHDT, CDR2 YYEEEE, per germline. CDR3 amino acids: CASSPGGSMNTEAFF. DNA for the CDR3: TGTGCCAGCAGTCCGGGAGGGTCCATGAACACTGAAGCTTTCTTT.

The chain recombines TRBV9 with TRBJ1-1; perhaps TRBD1 as D (5 bases). With 4 bases removed from V and 1 base from J, the gap between germline ends came to 11 bases. Germline V CDR1 and CDR2: SGDLS, YYNGEE. The CDR3 sequence is 14 residues long. In DNA, the CDR3 is TGTGCCAGCAGCCCCCACGGGGGGAACACTGAAGCTTTCTTT. This encodes CASSPHGGNTEAFF.

The V call is TRBV7-2, the J call TRBJ1-3; D gene uncertain. Germline V CDR1 and CDR2: SGHTA, FQGNSA. The V end was cut by 7 bases, the J end by 2 bases, with 9 bases between. The CDR3 runs to 13 residues. CDR3 nucleotides: TGTGCCAGCACAATAGAGGCTGGAAACACCATATATTTT. Protein sequence: CASTIEAGNTIYF.

The chain employs TRBV11-2 and TRBJ1-2; 9 positions match TRBD1. V was clipped by 8 bases and J by 7 bases; unmatched bases: 20. Germline CDR1 is SGHAT and CDR2 is FQNNGV. The CDR3 sequence is 17 residues long. The CDR3 loop reads CASSSRDRAPVGSGYTF. The CDR3 region has the DNA TGTGCCAGCTCCTCCCGGGACAGGGCCCCCGTAGGTTCTGGCTACACCTTC. The full variable domain, its missing parts supplied by reference TRBV11-2 and TRBJ1-2, is EAGVAQSPRYKIIEKRQSVAFWCNPISGHATLYWYQQILGQGPKLLIQFQNNGVVDDSQLPKDRFSAERLKGVDSTLKIQPAKLEDSAVYLCASSSRDRAPVGSGYTFGSGTRLTVV.

The CDR3 sequence: CASSQGLAGITDTQYF. CDR3 bases: TGCGCCAGCAGCCAAGGTCTAGCGGGGATAACAGATACGCAGTATTTT. The chain links TRBV4-1 to TRBJ2-3; 9 nucleotides match TRBD2. Germline CDR1 is MGHRA and CDR2 is YSYEKL. With 1 base clipped from V and 3 bases from J, the junction kept 5 bases outside the gene matches. The CDR3 is made up of 16 amino acids.

The gene calls are TRBV5-6 and TRBJ2-7; the D gene could be TRBD1 or TRBD2 (5 bases each). Germline CDR1 reads SGHDT; CDR2 reads YYEEEE. The CDR3 loop spans 13 amino acids. V gave up 4 bases and J gave up 6 bases, with 14 bases separating them. CDR3 protein: CASSQGAPSEQYF. CDR3 DNA: TGTGCCAGCAGCCAGGGAGCCCCGAGCGAGCAGTACTTC.